These 9 T cell receptor beta chains were all obtained from the same sample, sequenced in a study of technical replicates of blood from four donors. Libraries were prepared by immunoSEQ multiplex PCR; TCRdb keeps only in-frame clonotypes and omits some of them. The sample contains tens of thousands of clones, approximately 97% of which appear only once. Input material: T cells isolated from PBMCs. The receptors here all came from a human donor in good health.

The V gene is TRBV5-1, the J gene TRBJ2-1; TRBD2 might be the D (6 bases). Germline CDR1 SGHRS, CDR2 YFSETQ. This CDR3 spans 14 amino acids. V was shortened by 0 bases and J by 5 bases, with 9 bases between the two germline ends. This chain's CDR3 is CASSLVSGDNEQFF. CDR3 sequence (DNA): TGCGCCAGCAGCTTGGTTTCGGGAGACAATGAGCAGTTCTTC.

The chain employs TRBV6-5 and TRBJ1-3; maybe TRBD1 (5 bases). V gave up 0 bases and J gave up 4 bases, with 13 bases separating them. The CDR3 loop spans 16 amino acids. Germline V lookup: CDR1 MNHEY, CDR2 SVGAGI. This CDR3 is CASSYSGGRSGNTIYF. The CDR3 bases are TGTGCCAGCAGTTACTCGGGGGGGAGATCGGGAAACACCATATATTTT.

The V and J genes are TRBV6-5 and TRBJ1-1; 10 nucleotides match TRBD1. Trimming took 6 bases from V and 5 from J; bases not matched to a gene: 3. Germline-derived CDR1 and CDR2 are MNHEY and SVGAGI. The CDR3 has 13 residues. CDR3 nucleotides: TGTGCCAGCAGACTGGGACAGGGGACTGAAGCTTTCTTT. It encodes CASRLGQGTEAFF.

The chain carries TRBV6-5 and TRBJ2-1, with TRBD2 matching 8 bases. V shed 6 bases, J shed 4 bases, and the junction held 5 bases outside the gene matches. The CDR3 consists of 14 residues. Germline V gene sequence: CDR1 MNHEY, CDR2 SVGAGI. Written as DNA, the CDR3 is TGTGCCAGCAGCGCGGGAGGCTTATACAATGAGCAGTTCTTC. It yields the protein CASSAGGLYNEQFF.

The chain combines TRBV9 with TRBJ2-7; tentatively, D is TRBD2 (5 bases). V dropped 0 bases and J dropped 3 bases, with 13 bases sitting between them. This CDR3 contains 15 residues. Germline lookup yields CDR1 SGDLS and CDR2 YYNGEE. The CDR3 sequence is CASSVDGGPLYEQYF. The CDR3 DNA is TGTGCCAGCAGCGTAGACGGAGGCCCCCTCTACGAGCAGTACTTC.

This rearrangement joins TRBV29-1 to TRBJ2-5; D unresolved. Per the germline V gene, CDR1 is SQVTM and CDR2 is ANQGSEA. The V gene lost 2 bases and the J gene lost 0 bases, with 13 bases spanning the gap. The CDR3 sequence is 15 residues long. The CDR3 here is CSVESRAAYQETQYF. As DNA, the CDR3 is TGCAGCGTTGAATCCAGAGCAGCGTACCAAGAGACCCAGTACTTC.

The chain uses TRBV6-5 and TRBJ1-2; D possibly corresponds to TRBD1 (6 bases). V gave up 5 bases and J gave up 5 bases, with 15 bases separating them. The CDR3 consists of 14 residues. Germline values: CDR1 MNHEY, CDR2 SVGAGI. CDR3 DNA: TGTGCCAGCAGTGAGGACAGCTTATTTTATGGCTACACCTTC. Translated, it gives CASSEDSLFYGYTF.

The chain joins TRBV7-3 to TRBJ1-5, with D maybe TRBD1 (5 bases). Trimming removed 3 bases from V and 3 bases from J, with 9 bases in between. The CDR3 runs to 14 residues. Germline assignment: CDR1 SGHTA and CDR2 FQGTGA. The CDR3 is CASSFGGFNQPQHF. CDR3 coding DNA: TGTGCCAGCAGCTTTGGGGGGTTCAATCAGCCCCAGCATTTT.

The J gene is TRBJ2-2, the V gene TRBV19; D is possibly TRBD2 (5 bases). CDR3 length: 16 amino acids. V was clipped by 6 bases and J by 0 bases, with 14 bases between them. CDR1 is LNHDA, CDR2 SQIVND, per germline (reference sequence). CDR3 region: CASRAAELSNTGELFF. The CDR3 bases are TGTGCCAGTAGAGCAGCGGAACTTTCGAACACCGGGGAGCTGTTTTTT.